This TCR beta chain emerged from a study of blood T cell repertoires in COVID-19. Looking at the study overall: Material from acute and convalescent COVID-19 was sourced from the United States, Italy and Spain. PBMCs, B-cell-depleted T cells, or T cells provided the cDNA or gDNA that made up the material.

Original processing notes: Amplification of reference gene primers was used by the study to estimate nucleated cell counts. Only in-frame clones appear in the TCRdb table, and some are missing; sequencing was by immunoSEQ multiplex PCR. That table furnishes V, J and clone size, whereas the DNA furnished D and trimming. The table includes 160,000 or so clones, approximately 91% detected once. The J segment lost 5 bases and the V segment lost 3 bases, leaving 6 bases of the junction unmatched. The CDR3 runs to 15 residues. Germline V lookup: CDR1 SEHNR, CDR2 FQNEAQ (reference sequence). The sequence was collected from a man aged 18 to 30 with acute or convalescent COVID-19. J is TRBJ2-1 and V is TRBV7-9; 8 nucleotides match TRBD2. Sequenced input: peripheral blood. The CDR3 here is CASSFSTSGHNEQFF. As DNA, the CDR3 is TGTGCCAGCAGCTTCAGCACTAGCGGTCACAATGAGCAGTTCTTC.